The TCR beta chain described here comes from a study of T cell repertoires in cytomegalovirus infection. About the research overall: It was recently identified HLA-C-restricted and well-studied HLA-B-restricted CMV epitopes that the study used. Public TCR beta signature analysis indicated the presence of both CMV infection and matching HLA type. Study-wide findings and caveats: People with CMV and the relevant HLA were identified by cumulative public TCR beta family frequency. Dominating the ex vivo response were HLA-C-restricted CMV-specific TCR beta clonotypes.

A word on this clonotype: Its antigen is unknown.

V was shortened by 4 bases and J by 5 bases, with 20 bases between the two germline ends. CDR3 length: 17 amino acids. Germline V CDR1 and CDR2: SGHDN, FVKESK. TCRdb reprocessed the reads with MiXCR, giving one entry per CDR3 protein. The sample carries about 920,000 distinct CDR3 sequences, around 31% recorded once. The starting material was cultured CD8+ T cells from PBMCs, obtained from culture after CMV antigen stimulation. The chain employs TRBV14 and TRBJ2-2; possibly TRBD1 or TRBD2 for D (7 bases each). This clonotype originated in a human donor in good health (CMV status not recorded). Some clones in this sample may be carry-over from other donors' samples. CDR3 residues: CASSPLGGGERTGELFF. For the CDR3, the DNA is TGTGCCAGCAGCCCCCTGGGAGGGGGCGAGAGGACCGGGGAGCTGTTTTTT.